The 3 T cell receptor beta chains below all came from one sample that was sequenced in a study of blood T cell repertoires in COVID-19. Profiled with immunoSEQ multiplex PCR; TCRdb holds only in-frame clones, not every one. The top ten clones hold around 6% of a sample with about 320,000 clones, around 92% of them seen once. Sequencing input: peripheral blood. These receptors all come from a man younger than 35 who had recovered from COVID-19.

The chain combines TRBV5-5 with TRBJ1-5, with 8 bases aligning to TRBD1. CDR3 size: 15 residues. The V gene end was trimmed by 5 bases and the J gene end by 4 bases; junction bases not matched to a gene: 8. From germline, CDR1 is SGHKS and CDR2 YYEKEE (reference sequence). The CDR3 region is CASSLAGDRNQPQHF. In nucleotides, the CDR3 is TGTGCCAGCAGTTTAGCAGGGGACAGGAATCAGCCCCAGCATTTT.

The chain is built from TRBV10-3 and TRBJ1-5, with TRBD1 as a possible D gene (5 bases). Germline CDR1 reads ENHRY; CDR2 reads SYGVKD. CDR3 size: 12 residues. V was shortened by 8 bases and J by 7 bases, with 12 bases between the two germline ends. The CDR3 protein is CAIGGGRQPQHF. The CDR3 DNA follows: TGTGCCATCGGGGGGGGGAGGCAGCCCCAGCATTTT.

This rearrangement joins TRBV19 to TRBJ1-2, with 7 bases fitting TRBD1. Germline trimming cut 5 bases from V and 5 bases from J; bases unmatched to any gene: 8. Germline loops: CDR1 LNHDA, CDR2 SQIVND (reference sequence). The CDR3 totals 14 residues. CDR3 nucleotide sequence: TGTGCCAGTAGTCGAGGGACAGTAATATATGGCTACACCTTC. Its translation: CASSRGTVIYGYTF.